These 14 T cell receptor beta chains originate from one sample sequenced in a study of STAT3 mutations in large granular lymphocyte leukemia. Study-level findings and limits: At least one immunodominant TCR beta clonotype appeared in every T-cell large granular lymphocyte leukemia patient.

This table comes from immunoSEQ multiplex PCR, and its TCRdb copy is limited to in-frame clones, with some not included. The repertoire holds 4,500 or so clones, around 50% seen once, with around 60% in the top ten. These receptors are not linked to any known antigen. The sample was peripheral blood mononuclear cells. These receptors originate from a male patient aged 50 to 59 with T-cell large granular lymphocyte leukemia. Some clones in this sample may be carry-over from other donors' samples.

The chain links TRBV13 to TRBJ2-1, with D possibly being TRBD2 (5 bases). The germline V and J ends were trimmed by 2 bases and 9 bases, with 8 bases remaining between them. The CDR3 is 12 residues long. CDR1 is PRHDT, CDR2 FYEKMQ, per germline (reference sequence). The CDR3 nucleotides read TGTGCCAGCAGCTTAACGGGAAGTGAGCAGTTCTTC. This codes for CASSLTGSEQFF.

The V call is TRBV13, the J call TRBJ2-7, with 10 bases lining up with TRBD1. J gave up 3 bases and V 4 bases, and 3 bases lay outside the gene matches. Germline V CDR1 and CDR2: PRHDT, FYEKMQ (reference sequence). This CDR3 has 14 residues. CDR3 loop: CASSSGTGVYEQYF. CDR3 sequence (DNA): TGTGCCAGCAGCTCCGGGACAGGGGTCTACGAGCAGTACTTC. The variable domain in full, completed from reference TRBV13 and TRBJ2-7, reads AAGVIQSPRHLIKEKRETATLKCYPIPRHDTVYWYQQGPGQDPQFLISFYEKMQSDKGSIPDRFSAQQFSDYHSELNMSSLELGDSALYFCASSSGTGVYEQYFGPGTRLTVT.

V is TRBV30 and J is TRBJ2-7; a weak D match, TRBD2 (5 bases). From germline, CDR1 is GTSNPN and CDR2 SVGIG (reference sequence). The CDR3 has 16 amino acids. Trimming left V 2 bases short and J 0 bases short, with 17 bases between. CDR3 in amino acids: CAWSNKLGGRSYEQYF. In nucleotides, the CDR3 is TGTGCCTGGAGTAACAAGCTTGGCGGGCGCTCCTACGAGCAGTACTTC.

This clone was counted between two and nine times. The rearrangement links TRBV6-1 to TRBJ2-3; no definite D call. The CDR3 is 15 amino acids. V lost 1 base, J lost 2 bases, and 10 bases lay in between. Germline CDR1 and CDR2: MNHNS and SASEGT. CDR3 nucleotide sequence: TGTGCCAGCAGTGAAGTGGGGTTCTCCACAGATACGCAGTATTTT. It yields the protein CASSEVGFSTDTQYF.

The table lists this clone with a few counts. The V and J genes are TRBV5-1 and TRBJ2-1; maybe TRBD2 (5 bases). CDR1 is SGHRS, CDR2 YFSETQ, per germline. Trimming shortened V by 4 bases and J by 6 bases, and 14 bases separated the two germline ends. The CDR3 totals 14 residues. The CDR3 DNA reads as TGCGCCAGCAGCAGCCTAGGAGCGGCCAATGAGCAGTTCTTC. Protein: CASSSLGAANEQFF.

This chain links TRBV14 with TRBJ2-2, with D unclear. CDR3 length: 15 residues. Deletions cut 5 bases from V and 4 bases from J, with 14 bases between. CDR1 and CDR2 from the germline V gene are SGHDN and FVKESK. The CDR3 nucleotides are TGTGCCAGCAGCACCAAATTACACTCCACCGGGGAGCTGTTTTTT. Translating gives CASSTKLHSTGELFF. Complete variable domain (other parts from reference TRBV14 and TRBJ2-2): EAGVTQFPSHSVIEKGQTVTLRCDPISGHDNLYWYRRVMGKEIKFLLHFVKESKQDESGMPNNRFLAERTGGTYSTLKVQPAELEDSGVYFCASSTKLHSTGELFFGEGSRLTVL.

Within the sample, this clone is medium-sized. The chain recombines TRBV4-1 with TRBJ1-3; D perhaps matches TRBD1 (5 bases). CDR1 is MGHRA, CDR2 YSYEKL, per germline. V was cut by 2 bases and J by 1 base, with 12 bases left in between. The CDR3 consists of 16 residues. CDR3 nucleotides: TGCGCCAGCAGCCAACTCCAGGGTTCTTCTGGAAACACCATATATTTT. It translates to CASSQLQGSSGNTIYF.

This chain uses TRBV12-5 with TRBJ1-5; TRBD1 matches at 8 bases. Germline loops: CDR1 LGHNT, CDR2 FRNRAP. V lost 3 bases, J lost 4 bases, and 5 bases stayed unmatched. The CDR3 spans 15 residues. This CDR3 reads CASGLWTGINQPQHF. In nucleotides, the CDR3 is TGTGCTAGTGGTTTATGGACAGGGATTAATCAGCCCCAGCATTTT.

The genes are TRBV5-1 and TRBJ2-1; D gene unclear. Germline V gives CDR1 SGHRS, CDR2 YFSETQ. With 3 bases removed from V and 7 bases from J, the gap between germline ends came to 8 bases. The CDR3 is made up of 12 amino acids. CDR3 in amino acids: CASSWSRNEQFF. The CDR3 DNA sequence: TGCGCCAGCAGCTGGTCCCGGAATGAGCAGTTCTTC.

The chain is built from TRBV5-1 and TRBJ2-5; 8 bases align to TRBD1. With 0 bases clipped from V and 4 bases from J, the junction kept 5 bases outside the gene matches. CDR3 length equals 15 residues. Germline CDR1 is SGHRS and CDR2 is YFSETQ. CDR3 loop: CASSLGQGLGETQYF. The CDR3 nucleotides are TGCGCCAGCAGCTTGGGACAGGGGTTGGGAGAGACCCAGTACTTC. The whole variable domain, remainder taken from reference TRBV5-1 and TRBJ2-5, is KAGVTQTPRYLIKTRGQQVTLSCSPISGHRSVSWYQQTPGQGLQFLFEYFSETQRNKGNFPGRFSGRQFSNSRSEMNVSTLELGDSALYLCASSLGQGLGETQYFGPGTRLLVL.

The chain has TRBV5-4 and TRBJ2-7, with unresolved D. This CDR3 contains 13 residues. The germline V and J ends were trimmed by 2 bases and 6 bases, with 12 bases remaining between them. CDR1 and CDR2 from the germline V gene are SGHNT and YYREEE (reference sequence). The chain's CDR3 is CASSFGSSSEQYF. For the CDR3, the DNA is TGTGCCAGCAGCTTCGGCAGTTCTTCCGAGCAGTACTTC.

This chain joins TRBV27 and TRBJ2-3; TRBD2 matches at 7 bases. The CDR3 runs 12 residues. V dropped 7 bases and J dropped 9; count of bases not matched to a gene: 7. Looked up from germline, CDR1 is MNHEY and CDR2 is SMNVEV (reference sequence). CDR3 bases: TGTGCCAGCATCGGGGGAGGGGAAACGCAGTATTTT. Translation gives CASIGGGETQYF.

The chain combines TRBV9 with TRBJ2-7; possible D gene TRBD2, 6 bases. This CDR3 has 15 amino acids. Per germline, CDR1 SGDLS and CDR2 YYNGEE. The V gene lost 3 bases and the J gene lost 3 bases, with 16 bases spanning the gap. This chain's CDR3 is CASSAEPGTYYEQYF. For the CDR3, the DNA is TGTGCCAGCAGCGCCGAGCCAGGGACTTACTACGAGCAGTACTTC.

The chain uses TRBV30 and TRBJ1-2, with D unclear. The V and J ends lost 6 bases and 5 bases respectively, with 13 bases between them. The CDR3 has 12 amino acids. Germline loops: CDR1 GTSNPN, CDR2 SVGIG (reference sequence). The CDR3 spells CACRRDMYGYTF. The CDR3 nucleotides are TGTGCCTGTAGGCGAGACATGTATGGCTACACCTTC.